A single sample is the source of the 11 T cell receptor beta chains below, sequenced in a study of blood T cell repertoires in COVID-19. TCRdb's table, derived via immunoSEQ multiplex PCR, lists solely in-frame clones and lacks some. Of 90,000 to 120,000 clones listed, approximately 89% are singletons. The sequenced sample consisted of peripheral blood. These receptors came from a man aged 45-65 years with active or convalescent COVID-19.

The chain combines TRBV5-4 with TRBJ1-1; D gene uncertain. Germline CDR1 and CDR2: SGHNT and YYREEE (reference sequence). The CDR3 is 14 amino acids. With 2 bases removed from V and 1 base from J, the gap between germline ends came to 9 bases. The CDR3, as DNA: TGTGCCAGCAGCTTCCTTCCCCCGAACACTGAAGCTTTCTTT. Residues: CASSFLPPNTEAFF.

This chain's CDR3 is CASSRYEQFF. CDR3 DNA: TGTGCCAGCAGCCGTTATGAGCAGTTCTTC. V is TRBV12-3 or TRBV12-4 and J is TRBJ2-1; unclear D gene. The V end lost 6 bases, the J end lost 8 bases, and 5 bases lay between the germline ends. The CDR3 sequence is 10 residues long.

The V call is TRBV5-6, the J call TRBJ2-7; 7 nucleotides align to TRBD1. V dropped 1 base and J dropped 7; count of bases not matched to a gene: 17. From germline, CDR1 is SGHDT and CDR2 YYEEEE. This CDR3 has 17 residues. CDR3 DNA sequence: TGTGCCAGCAGCTTGACATACTTGACAGGGTCCTTTGAGGAGCAGTACTTC. Translating gives CASSLTYLTGSFEEQYF.

The V call is TRBV4-2, the J call TRBJ2-7; 10 bases are shared with TRBD2. V lost 0 bases to trimming and J lost 2 bases; unmatched junction nucleotides: 7. CDR1 is LGHNA, CDR2 YNFKEQ, per germline. CDR3 size: 17 residues. The CDR3 region has the DNA TGTGCCAGCAGCCAAGATTTAGGGACTAGCGTAACCTACGAGCAGTACTTC. This sequence encodes CASSQDLGTSVTYEQYF.

V and J are TRBV6-2 or TRBV6-3 and TRBJ2-5; TRBD1 matches 10 bases. The junction had 9 bases not matched to a gene; V was cut back by 2 bases and J by 6 bases. The CDR3 runs to 16 residues. Germline CDR1 MNHEY, CDR2 SVGEGT. CDR3 sequence reads: CASSYPPGQGWKTQYF. The CDR3 coding sequence is TGTGCCAGCAGTTACCCGCCGGGACAGGGGTGGAAGACCCAGTACTTC.

The count of this clone is one. This rearrangement joins TRBV5-1 to TRBJ2-1, with 11 nucleotides matching TRBD1. The germline CDR1 and CDR2 sequences are SGHRS and YFSETQ. CDR3 length equals 15 residues. V lost 0 bases and J lost 6; bases outside the gene matches: 2. CDR3 nucleotide sequence: TGCGCCAGCAGCTTGGAGGGACAGGGGGGCAATGAGCAGTTCTTC. The encoded protein is CASSLEGQGGNEQFF.

The V gene is TRBV6-6, the J gene TRBJ2-7; the D is unclear. Germline values: CDR1 MNHNY, CDR2 SVGAGI (reference sequence). Trimming removed 4 bases from V and 4 bases from J, with 8 bases in between. The CDR3 is 12 residues long. CDR3 DNA: TGTGCCAGCAGTTGGCAATCGTACGAGCAGTACTTC. Its protein product is CASSWQSYEQYF.

The chain links TRBV18 to TRBJ2-1; D perhaps matches TRBD2 (5 bases). Per germline, CDR1 KGHSH and CDR2 LQKENI. This CDR3 has 15 amino acids. The V gene lost 0 bases and the J gene lost 1 base, with 7 bases spanning the gap. In nucleotides, the CDR3 is TGTGCCAGCTCACCACCGACTACATCCTACAATGAGCAGTTCTTC. It codes for CASSPPTTSYNEQFF. Looking up the rest from reference TRBV18 and TRBJ2-1 gives the full variable domain: NAGVMQNPRHLVRRRGQEARLRCSPMKGHSHVYWYRQLPEEGLKFMVYLQKENIIDESGMPKERFSAEFPKEGPSILRIQQVVRGDSAAYFCASSPPTTSYNEQFFGPGTRLTVL.

This rearrangement joins TRBV11-2 to TRBJ1-2, with no clear D. The germline V gene encodes CDR1 SGHAT and CDR2 FQNNGV. The V end lost 0 bases, the J end lost 8 bases, and 16 bases lay between the germline ends. This CDR3 has 15 amino acids. This chain's CDR3 is CASSLEMGSGGGYTF. In nucleotides, the CDR3 is TGTGCCAGCAGCTTAGAGATGGGGAGCGGTGGAGGCTACACCTTC.

The J gene is TRBJ2-1, the V gene TRBV13; D is undetermined. Trimming left V 2 bases short and J 8 bases short, with 7 bases between. This CDR3 has 12 residues. Germline-derived CDR1 and CDR2 are PRHDT and FYEKMQ (reference sequence). CDR3 bases: TGTGCCAGCAGCTTAATAGCCCATGAGCAGTTCTTC. This translates into CASSLIAHEQFF.

The chain has TRBV3-1 (or the pseudogene TRBV3-2) and TRBJ2-7, with D tentatively TRBD2 (5 bases). Trimming took 1 base from V and 7 from J, leaving 11 bases between them. Germline assignment: CDR1 LGHDT and CDR2 YNNKEL (reference sequence). The CDR3 is made up of 13 amino acids. The CDR3 loop reads CASSQAGLGEQYF. CDR3 bases: TGTGCCAGCAGCCAAGCGGGGTTGGGGGAGCAGTACTTC.